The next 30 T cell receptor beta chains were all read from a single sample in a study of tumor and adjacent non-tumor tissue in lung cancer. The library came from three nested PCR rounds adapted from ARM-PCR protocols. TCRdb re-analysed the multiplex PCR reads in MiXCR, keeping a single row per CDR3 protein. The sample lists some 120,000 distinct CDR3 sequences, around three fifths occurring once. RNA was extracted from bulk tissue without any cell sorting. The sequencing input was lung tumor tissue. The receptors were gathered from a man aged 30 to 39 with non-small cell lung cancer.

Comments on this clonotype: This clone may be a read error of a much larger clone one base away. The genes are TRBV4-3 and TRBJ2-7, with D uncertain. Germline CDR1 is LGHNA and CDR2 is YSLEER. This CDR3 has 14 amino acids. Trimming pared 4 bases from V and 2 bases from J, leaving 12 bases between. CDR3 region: CASSREPSAYEQYF. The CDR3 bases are TGCGCCAGCAGCCGAGAGCCCTCGGCCTACGAGCAGTACTTC.

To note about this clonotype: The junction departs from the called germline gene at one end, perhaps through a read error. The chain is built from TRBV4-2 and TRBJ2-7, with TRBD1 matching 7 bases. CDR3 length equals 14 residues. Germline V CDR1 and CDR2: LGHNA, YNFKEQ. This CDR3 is CANSQFGQAHEQYF. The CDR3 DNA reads TGTGCCAACAGCCAATTTGGACAGGCCCACGAGCAGTACTTC.

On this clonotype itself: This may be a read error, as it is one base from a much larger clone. This CDR3 is CASSPISGIPDTQYF. The DNA for the CDR3 is TGTGCCAGCAGCCCAATTAGCGGGATACCAGATACGCAGTATTTT. V and J are TRBV6-5 and TRBJ2-3; TRBD2 matches 8 bases. Trimming cost V 6 bases and J 4 bases; bases outside gene matches: 9. In germline, CDR1 is MNHEY, CDR2 SVGAGI. The CDR3 totals 15 residues.

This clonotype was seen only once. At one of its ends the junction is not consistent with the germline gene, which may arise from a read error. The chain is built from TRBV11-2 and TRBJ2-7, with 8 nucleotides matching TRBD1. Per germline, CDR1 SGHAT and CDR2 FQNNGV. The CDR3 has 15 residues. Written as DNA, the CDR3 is TGTACCAGCAGCCAGCCCGGACAGGGTATCGACGAGCAGTACTTC. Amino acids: CTSSQPGQGIDEQYF.

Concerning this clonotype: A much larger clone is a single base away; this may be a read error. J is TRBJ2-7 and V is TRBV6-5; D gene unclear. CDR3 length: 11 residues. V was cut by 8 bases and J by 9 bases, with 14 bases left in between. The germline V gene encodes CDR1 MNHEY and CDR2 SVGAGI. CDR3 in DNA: TGTGCCAGCCGGAACACGCTCGCGCAGTACTTC. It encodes CASRNTLAQYF.

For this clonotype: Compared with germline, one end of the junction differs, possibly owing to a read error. Here the CDR3 DNA reads TGTGCCAGCAGCTTCGAGATGGACGGCACAGATACACAGTATTTT. Its translation is CASSFEMDGTDTQYF. J is TRBJ2-3 and V is TRBV11-3; D remains unclear. Germline assignment: CDR1 SGHNT and CDR2 YENEEA. There are 15 residues in the CDR3.

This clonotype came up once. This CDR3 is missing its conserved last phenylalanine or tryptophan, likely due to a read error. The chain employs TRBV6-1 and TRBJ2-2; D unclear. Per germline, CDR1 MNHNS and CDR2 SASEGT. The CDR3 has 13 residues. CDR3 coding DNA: TGTACCAGCAATACCGAACCTTCCGGGGAGCTGTTTTCT. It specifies CTSNTEPSGELFS.

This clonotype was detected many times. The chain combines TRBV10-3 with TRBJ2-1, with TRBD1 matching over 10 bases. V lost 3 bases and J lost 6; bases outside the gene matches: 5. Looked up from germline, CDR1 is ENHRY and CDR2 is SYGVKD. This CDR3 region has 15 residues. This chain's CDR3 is CAISDPRTGGNEQFF. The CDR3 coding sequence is TGTGCCATCAGTGACCCTCGGACAGGGGGCAATGAGCAGTTCTTC.

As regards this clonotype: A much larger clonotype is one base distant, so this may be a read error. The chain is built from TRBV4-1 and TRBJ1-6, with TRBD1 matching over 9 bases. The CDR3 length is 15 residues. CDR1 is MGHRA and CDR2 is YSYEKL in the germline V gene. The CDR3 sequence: CSSSNRDRAYSPLHF. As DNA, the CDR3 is TGCTCCAGCAGCAACCGGGACAGGGCGTATTCACCCCTCCACTTT.

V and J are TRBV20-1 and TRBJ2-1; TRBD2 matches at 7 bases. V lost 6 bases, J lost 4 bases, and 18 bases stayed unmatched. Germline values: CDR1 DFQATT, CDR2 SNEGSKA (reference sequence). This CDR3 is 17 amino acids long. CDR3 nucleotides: TGCAGTGCCATAGTGGGCGGGAGATCAGATGGGTACAATGAGCAGTTCTTC. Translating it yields CSAIVGGRSDGYNEQFF.

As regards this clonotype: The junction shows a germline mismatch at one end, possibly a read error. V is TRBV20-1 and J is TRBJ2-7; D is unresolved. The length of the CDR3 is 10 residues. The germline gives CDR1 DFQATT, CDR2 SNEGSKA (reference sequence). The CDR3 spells CSAAEYDQYF. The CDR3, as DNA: TGCAGTGCAGCCGAGTACGATCAGTACTTC.

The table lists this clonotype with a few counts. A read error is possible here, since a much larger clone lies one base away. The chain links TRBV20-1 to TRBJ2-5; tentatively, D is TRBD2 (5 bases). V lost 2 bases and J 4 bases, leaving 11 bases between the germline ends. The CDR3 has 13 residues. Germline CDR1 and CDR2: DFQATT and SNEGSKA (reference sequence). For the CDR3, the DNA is TGCAGTGCTAGACTAGGGAGATCAGAGACCCAGTACTTC. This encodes CSARLGRSETQYF.

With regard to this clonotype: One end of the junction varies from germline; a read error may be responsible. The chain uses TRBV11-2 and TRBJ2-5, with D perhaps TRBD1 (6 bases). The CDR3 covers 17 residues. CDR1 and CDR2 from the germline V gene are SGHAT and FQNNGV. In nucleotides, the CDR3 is TGTACCAGCAGCTTAGGGTTGGGGGCAGGAACGCAAGAGACCCAGTACTTC. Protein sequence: CTSSLGLGAGTQETQYF.

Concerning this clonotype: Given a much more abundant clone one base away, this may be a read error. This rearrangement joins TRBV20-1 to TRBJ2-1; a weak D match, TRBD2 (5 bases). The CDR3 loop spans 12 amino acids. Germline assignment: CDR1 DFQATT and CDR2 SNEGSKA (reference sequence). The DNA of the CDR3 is TGCAGTGCGAGGGTAAGAGACAAAGAGCAGTTCTTC. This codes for CSARVRDKEQFF.

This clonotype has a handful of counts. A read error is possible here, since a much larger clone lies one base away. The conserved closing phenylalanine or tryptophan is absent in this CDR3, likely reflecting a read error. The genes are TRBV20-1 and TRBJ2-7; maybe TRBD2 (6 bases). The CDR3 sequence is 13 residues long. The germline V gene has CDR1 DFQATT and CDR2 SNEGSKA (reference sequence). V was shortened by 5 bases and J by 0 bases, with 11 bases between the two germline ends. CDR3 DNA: TGCAGTGCTTCCCGGGAGCTCTCCTACGAGCAGTACTCC. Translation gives CSASRELSYEQYS.

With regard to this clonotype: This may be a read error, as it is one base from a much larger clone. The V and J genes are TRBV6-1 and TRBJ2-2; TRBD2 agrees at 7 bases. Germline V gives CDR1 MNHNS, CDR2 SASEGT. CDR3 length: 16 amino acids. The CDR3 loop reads CDSSVESGVDTGELFF. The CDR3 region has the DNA TGTGACAGCAGTGTTGAGAGCGGGGTCGACACCGGGGAGCTGTTTTTT.

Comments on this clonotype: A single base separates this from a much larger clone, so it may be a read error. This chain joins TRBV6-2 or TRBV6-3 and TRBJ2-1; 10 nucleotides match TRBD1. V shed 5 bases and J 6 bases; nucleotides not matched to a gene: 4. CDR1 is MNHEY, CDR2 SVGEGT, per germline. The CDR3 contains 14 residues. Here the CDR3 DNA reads TGTGCCAGCAGTCGACAGGGGGCAAGCAATGAGCAGTTCTTC. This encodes CASSRQGASNEQFF.

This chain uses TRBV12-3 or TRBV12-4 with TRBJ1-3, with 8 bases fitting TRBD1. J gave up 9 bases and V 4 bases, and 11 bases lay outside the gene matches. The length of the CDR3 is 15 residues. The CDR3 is CASSSSPRTGSTIYF. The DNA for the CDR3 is TGTGCCAGCAGTTCCAGTCCCAGGACAGGGAGCACCATATATTTT.

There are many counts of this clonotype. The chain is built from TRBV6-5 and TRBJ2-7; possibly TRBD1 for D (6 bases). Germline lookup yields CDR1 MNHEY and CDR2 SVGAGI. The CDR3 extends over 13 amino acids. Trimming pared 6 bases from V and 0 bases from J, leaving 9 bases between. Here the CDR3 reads CASRQDSSYEQYF. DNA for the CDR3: TGTGCCAGCAGGCAGGACAGCTCCTACGAGCAGTACTTC.

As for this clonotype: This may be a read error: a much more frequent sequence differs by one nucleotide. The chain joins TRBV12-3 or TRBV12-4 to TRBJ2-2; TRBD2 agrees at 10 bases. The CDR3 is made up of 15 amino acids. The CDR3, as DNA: TGTGCCAGCAGCAGCGGGGGGGCGAGCACCAGGGAGCTGTTTTTT. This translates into CASSSGGASTRELFF.

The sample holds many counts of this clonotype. The chain's CDR3 is CASSDQGNYGYTF. DNA for the CDR3: TGCGCCAGCAGTGATCAGGGGAACTATGGCTACACCTTC. V usage is TRBV10-2 and J usage is TRBJ1-2; TRBD1 is a possible D gene (6 bases). Per the germline V gene, CDR1 is WSHSY and CDR2 is SAAADI. The CDR3 extends over 13 amino acids. Between the trimmed V and J ends, which lost 3 bases and 2 bases, there was a span of 7 bases.

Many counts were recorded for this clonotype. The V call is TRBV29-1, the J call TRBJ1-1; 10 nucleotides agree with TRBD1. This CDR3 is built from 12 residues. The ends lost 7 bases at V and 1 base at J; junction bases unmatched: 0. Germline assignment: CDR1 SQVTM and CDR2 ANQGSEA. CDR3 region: CSGDRGNTEAFF. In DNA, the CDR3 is TGCAGCGGGGACAGGGGGAACACTGAAGCTTTCTTT.

CDR3 DNA sequence: TGTGCCAGCAGCCCCGCTAGGGGCTCGAGAGAGCAGTACTTC. This codes for CASSPARGSREQYF. V usage is TRBV7-8 and J usage is TRBJ2-7; possible D gene TRBD1, 5 bases. Trimming removed 5 bases from V and 7 bases from J, with 18 bases in between. The germline V gene encodes CDR1 SGHVS and CDR2 FQNEAQ. There are 14 residues in the CDR3.

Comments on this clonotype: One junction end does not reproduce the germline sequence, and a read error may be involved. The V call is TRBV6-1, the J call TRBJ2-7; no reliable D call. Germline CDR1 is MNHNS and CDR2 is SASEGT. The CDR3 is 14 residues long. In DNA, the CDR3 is TGTGCCGGCAGTGAACATTACAGCTCATACGAGCAGTACTTC. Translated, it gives CAGSEHYSSYEQYF.

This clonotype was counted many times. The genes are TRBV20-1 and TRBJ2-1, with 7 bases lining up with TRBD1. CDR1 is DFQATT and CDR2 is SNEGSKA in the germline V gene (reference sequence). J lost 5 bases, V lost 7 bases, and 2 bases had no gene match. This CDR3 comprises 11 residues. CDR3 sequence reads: CSVQGNNEQFF. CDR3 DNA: TGCAGTGTACAGGGGAACAATGAGCAGTTCTTC.

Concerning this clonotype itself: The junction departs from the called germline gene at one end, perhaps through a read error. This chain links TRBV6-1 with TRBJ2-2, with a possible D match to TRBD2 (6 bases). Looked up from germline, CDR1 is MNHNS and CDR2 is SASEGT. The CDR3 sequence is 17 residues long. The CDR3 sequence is CASSPPGEERNTGELFF. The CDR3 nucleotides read TGTGCCAGCAGTCCTCCTGGGGAGGAGAGAAACACCGGGGAACTGTTTTTT.

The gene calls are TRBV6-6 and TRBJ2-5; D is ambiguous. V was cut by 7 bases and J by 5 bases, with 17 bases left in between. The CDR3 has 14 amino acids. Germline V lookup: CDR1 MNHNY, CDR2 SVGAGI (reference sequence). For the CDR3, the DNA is TGTGCCAGCACTTCGGAGCTCGACTGGGAGACCCAGTACTTC. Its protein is CASTSELDWETQYF.

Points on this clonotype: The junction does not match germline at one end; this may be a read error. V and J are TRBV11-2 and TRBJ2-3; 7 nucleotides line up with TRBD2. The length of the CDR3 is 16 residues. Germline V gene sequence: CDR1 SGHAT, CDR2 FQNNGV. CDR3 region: CASSLGSAGSTDTQCF. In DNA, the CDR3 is TGTGCCAGCAGCTTAGGGTCAGCGGGGAGTACAGATACGCAGTGTTTT.

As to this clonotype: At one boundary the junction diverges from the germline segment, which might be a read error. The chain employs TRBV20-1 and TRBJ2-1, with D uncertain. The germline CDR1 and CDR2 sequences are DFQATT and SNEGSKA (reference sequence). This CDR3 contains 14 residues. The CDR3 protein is CSDRVFASYNEQFF. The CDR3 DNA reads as TGCAGTGATAGAGTATTCGCGTCCTACAATGAACAGTTCTTC.

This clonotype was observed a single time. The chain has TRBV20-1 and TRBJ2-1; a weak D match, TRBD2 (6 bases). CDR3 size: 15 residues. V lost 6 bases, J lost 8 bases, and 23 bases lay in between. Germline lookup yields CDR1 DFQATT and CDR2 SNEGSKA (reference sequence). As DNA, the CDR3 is TGCAGTGCCCTGACCAGGACTAAGGTTCTCCATGAGCAGTTCTTC. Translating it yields CSALTRTKVLHEQFF.